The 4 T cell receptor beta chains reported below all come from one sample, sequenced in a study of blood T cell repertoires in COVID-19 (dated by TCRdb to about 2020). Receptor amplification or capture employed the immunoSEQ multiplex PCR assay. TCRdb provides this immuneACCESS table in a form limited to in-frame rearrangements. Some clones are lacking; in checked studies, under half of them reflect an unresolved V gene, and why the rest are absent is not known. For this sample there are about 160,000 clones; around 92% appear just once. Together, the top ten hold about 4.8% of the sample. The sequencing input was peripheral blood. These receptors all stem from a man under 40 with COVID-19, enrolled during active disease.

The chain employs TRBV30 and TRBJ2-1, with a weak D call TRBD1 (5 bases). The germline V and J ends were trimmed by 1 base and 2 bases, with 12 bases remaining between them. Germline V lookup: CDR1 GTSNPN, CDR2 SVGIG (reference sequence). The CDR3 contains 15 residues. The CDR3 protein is CAWSDGADAYNEQFF. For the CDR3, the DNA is TGTGCCTGGAGTGATGGGGCTGACGCCTACAATGAGCAGTTCTTC.

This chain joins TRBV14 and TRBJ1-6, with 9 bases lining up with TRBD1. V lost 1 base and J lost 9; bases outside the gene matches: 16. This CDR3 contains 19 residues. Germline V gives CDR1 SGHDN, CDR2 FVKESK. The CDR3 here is CASSQGYSGQGPGFSPLHF. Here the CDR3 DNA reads TGTGCCAGCAGCCAAGGTTATAGTGGACAGGGGCCGGGTTTTTCACCCCTCCACTTT.

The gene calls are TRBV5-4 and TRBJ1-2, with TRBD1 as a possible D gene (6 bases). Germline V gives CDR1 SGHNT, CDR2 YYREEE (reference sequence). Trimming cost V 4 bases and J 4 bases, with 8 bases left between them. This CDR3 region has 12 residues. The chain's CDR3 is CASSGDTYGYTF. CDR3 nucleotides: TGTGCCAGCAGCGGGGACACCTATGGCTACACCTTC.

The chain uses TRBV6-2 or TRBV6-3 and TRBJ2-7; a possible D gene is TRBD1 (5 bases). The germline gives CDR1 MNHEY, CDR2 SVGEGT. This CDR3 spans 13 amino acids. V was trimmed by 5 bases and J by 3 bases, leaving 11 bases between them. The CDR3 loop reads CASSTGPYYEQYF. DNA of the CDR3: TGTGCCAGCAGTACAGGACCGTACTACGAGCAGTACTTC.